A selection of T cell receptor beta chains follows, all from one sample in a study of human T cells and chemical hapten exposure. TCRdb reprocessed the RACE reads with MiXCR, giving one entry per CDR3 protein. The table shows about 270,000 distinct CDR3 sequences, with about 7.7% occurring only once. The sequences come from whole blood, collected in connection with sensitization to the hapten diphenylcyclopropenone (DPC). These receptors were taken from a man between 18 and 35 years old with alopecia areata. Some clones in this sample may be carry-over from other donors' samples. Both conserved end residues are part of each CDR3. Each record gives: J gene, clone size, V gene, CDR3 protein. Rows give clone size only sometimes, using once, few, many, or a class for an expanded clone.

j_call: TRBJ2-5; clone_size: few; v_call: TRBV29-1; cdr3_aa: CSVRIIQARETQYF
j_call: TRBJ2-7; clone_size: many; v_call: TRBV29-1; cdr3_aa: CSVKYLDPYEQYF
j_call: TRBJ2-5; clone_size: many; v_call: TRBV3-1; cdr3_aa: CASSQIRDRGRGRETQYF
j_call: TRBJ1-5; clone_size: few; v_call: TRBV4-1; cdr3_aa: CASSDQRDQPQHF
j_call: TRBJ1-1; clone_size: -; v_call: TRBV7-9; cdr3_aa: CASSSYGRQGKTEAFF
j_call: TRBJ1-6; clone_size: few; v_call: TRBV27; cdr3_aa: CASSHLFSSYNSPLHF
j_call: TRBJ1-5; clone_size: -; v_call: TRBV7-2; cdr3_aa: CASSPQTGGGGQPQHF
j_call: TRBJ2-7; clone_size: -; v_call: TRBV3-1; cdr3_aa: CASSQVQGEQYF
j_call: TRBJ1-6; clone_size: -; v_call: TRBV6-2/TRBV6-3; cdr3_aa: CASTDSLSSPLHF
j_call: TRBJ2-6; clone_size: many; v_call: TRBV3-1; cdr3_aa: CASSHPAGAYSGANVLTF
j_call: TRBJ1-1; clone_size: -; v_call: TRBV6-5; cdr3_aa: CASSYSRGGPFTEAFF
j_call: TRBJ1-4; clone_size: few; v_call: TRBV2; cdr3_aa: CASTLDRSFEKLFF
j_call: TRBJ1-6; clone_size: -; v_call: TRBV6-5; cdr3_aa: CASSPERGSYNSPLHF
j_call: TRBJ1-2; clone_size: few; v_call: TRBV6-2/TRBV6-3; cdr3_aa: CASSRGTGEHYGYTF
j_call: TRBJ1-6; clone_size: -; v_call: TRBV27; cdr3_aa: CASSGRTGFENSPLHF
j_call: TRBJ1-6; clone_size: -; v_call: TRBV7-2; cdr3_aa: CASSLVGTDSYNSPLHF
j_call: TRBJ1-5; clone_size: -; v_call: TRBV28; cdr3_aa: CASSLGRWTASNQPQHF
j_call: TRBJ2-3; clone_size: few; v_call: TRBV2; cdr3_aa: CAERGVASDTQYF
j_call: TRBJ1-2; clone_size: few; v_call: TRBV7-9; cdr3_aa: CASSKTGVDGYTF
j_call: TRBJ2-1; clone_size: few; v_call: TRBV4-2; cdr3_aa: CASSRSSGGFYNEQFF
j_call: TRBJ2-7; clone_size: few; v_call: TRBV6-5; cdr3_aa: CASRAGTVSYEQYF
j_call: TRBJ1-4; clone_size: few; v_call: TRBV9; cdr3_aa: CASSPEGPTNEKLFF
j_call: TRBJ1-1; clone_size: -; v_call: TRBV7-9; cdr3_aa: CASSSLAILGTEAFF
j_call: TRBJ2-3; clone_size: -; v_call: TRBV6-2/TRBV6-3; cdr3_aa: CASSYRQDPTDTQYF
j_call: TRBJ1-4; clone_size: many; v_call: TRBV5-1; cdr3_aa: CASSLAPLNEKLFF
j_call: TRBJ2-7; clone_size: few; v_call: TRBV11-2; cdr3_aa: CASSSRSYEPYEQYF
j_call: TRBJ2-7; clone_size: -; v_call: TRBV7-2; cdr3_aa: CASSQNPYEQYF
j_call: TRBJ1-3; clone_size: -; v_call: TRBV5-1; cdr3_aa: CASSLGGLAYSGNTIYF
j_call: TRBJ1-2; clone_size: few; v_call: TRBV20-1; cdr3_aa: CSARARYEPSANYGYTF
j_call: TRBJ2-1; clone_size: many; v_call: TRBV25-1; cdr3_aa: CASSEVGVWNEQFF
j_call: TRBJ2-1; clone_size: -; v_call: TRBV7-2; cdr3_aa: CASSLRQGRANEQFF
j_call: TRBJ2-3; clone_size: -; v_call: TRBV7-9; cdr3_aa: CASSFHRGETDTQYF
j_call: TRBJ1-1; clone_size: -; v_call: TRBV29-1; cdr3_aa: CSVEQAYTEAFF
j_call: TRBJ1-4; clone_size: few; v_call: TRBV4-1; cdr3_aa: CASSQWLNEKLFF
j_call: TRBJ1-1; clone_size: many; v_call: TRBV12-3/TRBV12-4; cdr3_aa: CASRTDGDTEAFF
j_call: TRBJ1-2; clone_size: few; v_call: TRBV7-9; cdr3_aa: CASSFSGTGPYGYTF
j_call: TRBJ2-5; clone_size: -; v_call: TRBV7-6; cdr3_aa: CASSTRGKSETQYF
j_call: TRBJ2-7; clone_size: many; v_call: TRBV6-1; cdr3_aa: CASSAGFSYEQYF
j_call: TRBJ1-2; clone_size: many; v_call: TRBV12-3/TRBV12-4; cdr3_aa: CASSSQGLGYTF
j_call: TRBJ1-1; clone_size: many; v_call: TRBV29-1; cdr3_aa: CSVEGRTVNTEAFF
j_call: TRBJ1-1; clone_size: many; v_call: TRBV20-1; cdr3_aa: CSASKAENTEAFF
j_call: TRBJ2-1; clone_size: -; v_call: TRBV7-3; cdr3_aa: CASSPQQGMDEQFF
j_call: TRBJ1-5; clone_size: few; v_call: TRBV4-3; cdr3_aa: CASSQDRASSGSNQPQHF
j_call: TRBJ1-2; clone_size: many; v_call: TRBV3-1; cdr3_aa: CASSQEGAGGRRGYTF
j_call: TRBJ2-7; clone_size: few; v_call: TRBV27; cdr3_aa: CASSSQLGGAYEQYF
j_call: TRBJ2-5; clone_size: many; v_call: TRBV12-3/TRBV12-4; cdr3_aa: CASSGARGEETQYF
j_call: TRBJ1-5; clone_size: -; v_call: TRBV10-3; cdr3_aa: CAISQGAGQPQHF
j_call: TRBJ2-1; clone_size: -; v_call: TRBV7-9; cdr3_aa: CASSYGTGYEQFF
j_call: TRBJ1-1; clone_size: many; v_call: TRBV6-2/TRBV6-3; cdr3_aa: CASSYSIGEAFF
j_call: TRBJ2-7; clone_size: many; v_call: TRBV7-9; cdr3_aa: CASSPFPGETYEQYF
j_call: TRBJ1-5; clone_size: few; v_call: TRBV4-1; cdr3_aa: CASSQGGAAGNQPQHF
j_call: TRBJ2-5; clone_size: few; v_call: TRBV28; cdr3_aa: CASSPPGGAVETQYF
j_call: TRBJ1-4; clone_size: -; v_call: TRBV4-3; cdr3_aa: CASSQERVRGPKLFF